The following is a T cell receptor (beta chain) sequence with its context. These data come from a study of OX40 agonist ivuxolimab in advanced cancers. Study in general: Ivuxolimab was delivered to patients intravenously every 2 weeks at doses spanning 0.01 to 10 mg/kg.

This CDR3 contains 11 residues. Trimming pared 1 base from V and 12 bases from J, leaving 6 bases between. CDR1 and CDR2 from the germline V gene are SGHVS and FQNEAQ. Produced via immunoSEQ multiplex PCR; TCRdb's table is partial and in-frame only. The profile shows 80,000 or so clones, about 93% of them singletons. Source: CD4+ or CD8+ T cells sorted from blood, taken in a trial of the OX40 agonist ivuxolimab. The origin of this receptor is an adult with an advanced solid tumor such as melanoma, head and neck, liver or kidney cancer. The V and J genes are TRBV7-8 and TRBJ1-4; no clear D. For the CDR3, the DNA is TGTGCCAGCAGCTTAGGTCAGGAACTGTTTTTT. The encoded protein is CASSLGQELFF.